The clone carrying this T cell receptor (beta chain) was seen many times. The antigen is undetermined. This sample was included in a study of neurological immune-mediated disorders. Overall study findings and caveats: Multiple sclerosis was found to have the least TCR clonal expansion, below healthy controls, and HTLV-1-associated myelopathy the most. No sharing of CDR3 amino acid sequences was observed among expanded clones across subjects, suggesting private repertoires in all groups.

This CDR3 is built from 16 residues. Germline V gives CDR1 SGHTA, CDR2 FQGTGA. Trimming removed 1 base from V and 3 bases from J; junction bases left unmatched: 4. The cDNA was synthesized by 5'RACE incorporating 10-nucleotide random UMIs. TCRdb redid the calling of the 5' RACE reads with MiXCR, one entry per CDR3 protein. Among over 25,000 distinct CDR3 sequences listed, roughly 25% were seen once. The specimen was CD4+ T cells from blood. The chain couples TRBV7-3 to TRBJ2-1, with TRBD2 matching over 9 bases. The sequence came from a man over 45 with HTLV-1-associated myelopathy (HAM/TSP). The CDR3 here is CASSLKLAGVYNEQFF. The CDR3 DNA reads TGTGCCAGCAGCTTAAAGTTAGCGGGAGTCTACAATGAGCAGTTCTTC.